The 25 T cell receptor beta chains given below trace back to one sample, sequenced in a study of CD8 T cells in Susac syndrome. When the RNA was reverse transcribed, random hexamers were used with an input of about 0.5 to 1 ug. TCRdb reprocessed the immunoSEQ multiplex PCR reads via MiXCR and lists one record per CDR3 protein. The sample lists approximately 200,000 distinct CDR3 sequences; around 95% were seen once. The sequenced sample consisted of CD4+ T cells from PBMCs. These receptors all stem from a human donor with multiple sclerosis.

The sample holds one count of this clonotype. This chain connects TRBV5-1 to TRBJ2-3, with 9 positions matching TRBD2. The CDR3 length is 16 residues. With 2 bases clipped from V and 1 base from J, the junction kept 5 bases outside the gene matches. The germline CDR1 and CDR2 sequences are SGHRS and YFSETQ. CDR3 loop: CASSFGIAGGTDTQYF. The CDR3 coding sequence is TGCGCCAGCAGCTTCGGAATAGCGGGGGGCACAGATACGCAGTATTTT.

In DNA form, the CDR3 reads TGTGCCAGCAGCTCCCGGGACCAAGAGACCCAGTACTTC. It yields the protein CASSSRDQETQYF. The V call is TRBV5-4, the J call TRBJ2-5, with unresolved D. Trimming left V 3 bases short and J 0 bases short, with 6 bases between. Germline assignment: CDR1 SGHNT and CDR2 YYREEE (reference sequence). The CDR3 has 13 amino acids.

The chain carries TRBV20-1 and TRBJ2-1; 13 bases fit TRBD2. V was clipped by 5 bases and J by 0 bases; unmatched bases: 7. The CDR3 loop spans 17 amino acids. Germline CDR1 is DFQATT and CDR2 is SNEGSKA (reference sequence). The CDR3 DNA is TGCAGTGCTCTGACTAGCGGGGGGTCGAGCTCCTACAATGAGCAGTTCTTC. Protein sequence: CSALTSGGSSSYNEQFF.

The V gene is TRBV3-1, the J gene TRBJ2-6; possible D gene TRBD1, 5 bases. The CDR3 totals 15 residues. Trimming left V 2 bases short and J 6 bases short, with 11 bases between. Germline V gene data show CDR1 as LGHDT and CDR2 as YNNKEL (reference sequence). CDR3 sequence reads: CASSQYRGLANVLTF. CDR3 DNA sequence: TGTGCCAGCAGCCAATATAGGGGTTTGGCCAACGTCCTGACTTTC.

This chain connects TRBV3-1 to TRBJ1-2; D unresolved. CDR3 size: 14 residues. CDR1 and CDR2 (germline): LGHDT, YNNKEL (reference sequence). The V end lost 1 base, the J end lost 3 bases, and 9 bases lay between the germline ends. The CDR3 loop is CASSQVSGDYGYTF. CDR3 DNA sequence: TGTGCCAGCAGCCAAGTTAGCGGGGACTATGGCTACACCTTC.

J is TRBJ2-4 and V is TRBV6-5; 9 bases are a match to TRBD1. The germline CDR1 and CDR2 sequences are MNHEY and SVGAGI. V lost 6 bases to trimming and J lost 14 bases; unmatched junction nucleotides: 5. This CDR3 has 11 residues. The CDR3 bases are TGTGCCAGCAGACGGGACAGGGTGGAGTACTTC. Translation: CASRRDRVEYF.

The chain has TRBV11-2 and TRBJ1-1; D gene ambiguous. The length of the CDR3 is 11 residues. V lost 2 bases and J lost 7, with 5 bases in between. Germline CDR1 SGHAT, CDR2 FQNNGV. CDR3 residues: CASSLWSEAFF. As DNA, the CDR3 is TGTGCCAGCAGCTTATGGAGTGAAGCTTTCTTT.

This clonotype was counted a single time. V is TRBV5-1 and J is TRBJ2-3; 9 bases line up with TRBD1. Germline V gene lookup returns CDR1 SGHRS and CDR2 YFSETQ. The CDR3 extends over 15 amino acids. The V and J ends lost 0 bases and 8 bases, in that order; junction bases with no gene match: 7. The CDR3 loop reads CASSLEGQGQGTQYF. Written as DNA, the CDR3 is TGCGCCAGCAGCTTGGAGGGACAGGGACAGGGTACGCAGTATTTT. The whole variable domain, filled in from reference TRBV5-1 and TRBJ2-3, reads KAGVTQTPRYLIKTRGQQVTLSCSPISGHRSVSWYQQTPGQGLQFLFEYFSETQRNKGNFPGRFSGRQFSNSRSEMNVSTLELGDSALYLCASSLEGQGQGTQYFGPGTRLTVL.

The chain uses TRBV30 and TRBJ1-4; the D is unclear. The CDR3 consists of 15 residues. V was trimmed by 4 bases and J by 6 bases, leaving 18 bases between them. Germline V lookup: CDR1 GTSNPN, CDR2 SVGIG (reference sequence). The CDR3 bases are TGTGCCTGGACCCTCTCCGCGGGAAGTGATGAAAAACTGTTTTTT. It codes for CAWTLSAGSDEKLFF. Looking up the rest from reference TRBV30 and TRBJ1-4 gives the full variable domain: SQTIHQWPATLVQPVGSPLSLECTVEGTSNPNLYWYRQAAGRGLQLLFYSVGIGQISSEVPQNLSASRPQDRQFILSSKKLLLSDSGFYLCAWTLSAGSDEKLFFGSGTQLSVL.

This clonotype occurred once. This chain joins TRBV28 and TRBJ1-2; weak D call: TRBD1 (5 bases). The germline gives CDR1 MDHEN, CDR2 SYDVKM. The germline V and J ends were trimmed by 4 bases and 7 bases, with 10 bases remaining between them. The CDR3 is 12 residues long. The CDR3 protein is CASSSQGFGYTF. The CDR3 DNA is TGTGCCAGCAGTTCCCAGGGTTTTGGCTACACCTTC.

The gene calls are TRBV29-1 and TRBJ1-2; D is unclear. Germline CDR1 reads SQVTM; CDR2 reads ANQGSEA. The CDR3 is made up of 11 amino acids. The V end lost 6 bases, the J end lost 5 bases, and 10 bases lay between the germline ends. The CDR3 DNA follows: TGCAGCGTGGCGCATAGATATGGCTACACCTTC. Its translation is CSVAHRYGYTF.

The chain couples TRBV29-1 to TRBJ1-1; no definite D call. The CDR3 is 13 residues long. V was trimmed by 7 bases and J by 0 bases, leaving 12 bases between them. Germline CDR1 reads SQVTM; CDR2 reads ANQGSEA. CDR3 protein: CSAGRDLNTEAFF. In nucleotides, the CDR3 is TGCAGCGCCGGGAGGGATCTGAACACTGAAGCTTTCTTT.

V gene TRBV27 combines with J gene TRBJ2-5, with TRBD1 as a possible D gene (5 bases). The length of the CDR3 is 16 residues. Germline CDR1 MNHEY, CDR2 SMNVEV (reference sequence). Trimming cost V 3 bases and J 1 base, with 15 bases left between them. Here the CDR3 reads CASSFGQGPSQETQYF. CDR3 sequence (DNA): TGTGCCAGCAGTTTTGGCCAGGGCCCTTCCCAAGAGACCCAGTACTTC.

The J gene is TRBJ2-1, the V gene TRBV18, with 9 positions matching TRBD1. Germline CDR1 reads KGHSH; CDR2 reads LQKENI. CDR3 length: 13 residues. The J segment lost 6 bases and the V segment lost 6 bases, leaving 3 bases of the junction unmatched. CDR3 DNA: TGTGCCAGCTCCGAGGGACAGGGCAATGAGCAGTTCTTC. It is translated as CASSEGQGNEQFF.

V is TRBV29-1 and J is TRBJ1-2; D is undetermined. Trimming removed 6 bases at V and 8 bases at J, with 13 bases between. CDR3 length: 11 residues. Germline V gene data show CDR1 as SQVTM and CDR2 as ANQGSEA. CDR3 region: CSVAAADGYTF. The CDR3 nucleotides read TGCAGCGTGGCGGCGGCAGACGGCTACACCTTC.

This chain uses TRBV29-1 with TRBJ1-2, with TRBD1 as a possible D gene (5 bases). V was shortened by 6 bases and J by 0 bases, with 17 bases between the two germline ends. The CDR3 runs 15 residues. Germline CDR1 is SQVTM and CDR2 is ANQGSEA. The CDR3: CSVVVQGPANYGYTF. CDR3 in DNA: TGCAGCGTCGTCGTCCAGGGTCCCGCTAACTATGGCTACACCTTC. The full variable domain, in which reference TRBV29-1 and TRBJ1-2 provide the parts outside the CDR3, is SAVISQKPSRDICQRGTSLTIQCQVDSQVTMMFWYRQQPGQSLTLIATANQGSEATYESGFVIDKFPISRPNLTFSTLTVSNMSPEDSSIYLCSVVVQGPANYGYTFGSGTRLTVV.

This clonotype has only one observation. This chain joins TRBV18 and TRBJ1-2; D unclear. Deletions cut 8 bases from V and 4 bases from J, with 23 bases between. The germline V gene has CDR1 KGHSH and CDR2 LQKENI. The CDR3 sequence is 16 residues long. CDR3 in DNA: TGTGCCAGCGCCCAAAACGGCTTCCCTGAACTCTATGGCTACACCTTC. As protein: CASAQNGFPELYGYTF.

V and J are TRBV19 and TRBJ2-1; 7 bases fit TRBD1. CDR1 LNHDA and CDR2 SQIVND come from the germline V gene (reference sequence). Losses at the gene ends were 4 bases for V and 12 bases for J; bases not matched to a gene: 9. The CDR3 is 13 amino acids. The chain's CDR3 is CASSRGGQGRQFF. The DNA of the CDR3 is TGTGCCAGTAGTAGAGGGGGCCAAGGACGGCAGTTCTTC. Using reference TRBV19 and TRBJ2-1 for the parts outside the CDR3, the full variable domain is DGGITQSPKYLFRKEGQNVTLSCEQNLNHDAMYWYRQDPGQGLRLIYYSQIVNDFQKGDIAEGYSVSREKKESFPLTVTSAQKNPTAFYLCASSRGGQGRQFFGPGTRLTVL.

The chain carries TRBV5-1 and TRBJ1-2, with 8 bases fitting TRBD1. The germline gives CDR1 SGHRS, CDR2 YFSETQ. With 3 bases clipped from V and 5 bases from J, the junction kept 9 bases outside the gene matches. The CDR3 has 15 residues. Written as DNA, the CDR3 is TGCGCCAGCAGCTCCGGGGACAGGAATAATTATGGCTACACCTTC. Its protein product is CASSSGDRNNYGYTF.

The CDR3 here is CASSQTGQQNIQYF. For the CDR3, the DNA is TGCGCCAGCAGCCAAACGGGACAGCAAAACATTCAGTACTTC. The V and J genes are TRBV4-1 and TRBJ2-4; 7 bases align to TRBD1. Germline V CDR1 and CDR2: MGHRA, YSYEKL. The CDR3 is 14 amino acids. V was pared by 2 bases and J by 5 bases, with 3 bases of the junction left unmatched.

This chain uses TRBV14 with TRBJ2-7, with TRBD2 matching 10 bases. CDR1 and CDR2 (germline): SGHDN, FVKESK. The J segment lost 2 bases and the V segment lost 4 bases, leaving 2 bases of the junction unmatched. The CDR3 spans 14 residues. This CDR3 is CASSPTSGTYEQYF. CDR3 nucleotides: TGTGCCAGCAGCCCAACTAGCGGGACCTACGAGCAGTACTTC.

The chain combines TRBV20-1 with TRBJ2-1; the match to TRBD2 covers 11 bases. J gave up 2 bases and V 3 bases, and 6 bases lay outside the gene matches. Germline lookup yields CDR1 DFQATT and CDR2 SNEGSKA (reference sequence). This CDR3 spans 16 amino acids. CDR3: CSASRGGLAAYNEQFF. The CDR3 DNA is TGCAGTGCTAGCAGAGGGGGACTAGCGGCCTACAATGAGCAGTTCTTC.

A few counts support this clonotype. The chain joins TRBV20-1 to TRBJ2-5, with 7 positions matching TRBD2. CDR1 is DFQATT and CDR2 is SNEGSKA in the germline V gene (reference sequence). The ends lost 3 bases at V and 5 bases at J; junction bases unmatched: 3. The CDR3 is 12 amino acids. The DNA for the CDR3 is TGCAGTGCTAGTTCCGGGGGGGAGACCCAGTACTTC. Amino acids: CSASSGGETQYF.

This chain uses TRBV25-1 with TRBJ1-2; the match to TRBD1 covers 7 bases. CDR3 length: 16 residues. Germline V CDR1 and CDR2: MGHDK, SYGVNS. V shed 1 base and J 4 bases; nucleotides not matched to a gene: 9. The DNA for the CDR3 is TGTGCCAGCAGTGAATCCGGGACAGCGAAATCCTATGGCTACACCTTC. Amino acid sequence: CASSESGTAKSYGYTF.

J is TRBJ2-1 and V is TRBV20-1; D is uncertain. The CDR3 is made up of 13 amino acids. Trimming removed 5 bases from V and 0 bases from J, with 8 bases in between. The V gene's germline CDR1 is DFQATT and CDR2 SNEGSKA (reference sequence). The CDR3 bases are TGCAGTGCTCTCCCAAGCTCCTACAATGAGCAGTTCTTC. Translating gives CSALPSSYNEQFF.